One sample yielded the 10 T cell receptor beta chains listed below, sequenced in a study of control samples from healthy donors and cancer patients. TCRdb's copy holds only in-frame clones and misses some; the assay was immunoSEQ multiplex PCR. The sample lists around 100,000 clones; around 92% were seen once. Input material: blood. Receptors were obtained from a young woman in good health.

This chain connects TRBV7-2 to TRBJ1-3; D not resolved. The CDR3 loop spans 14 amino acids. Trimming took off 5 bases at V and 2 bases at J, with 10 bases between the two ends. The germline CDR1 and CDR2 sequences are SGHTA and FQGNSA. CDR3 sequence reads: CASSLLGAGNTIYF. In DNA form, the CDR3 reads TGTGCCAGCAGCCTACTCGGTGCTGGAAACACCATATATTTT.

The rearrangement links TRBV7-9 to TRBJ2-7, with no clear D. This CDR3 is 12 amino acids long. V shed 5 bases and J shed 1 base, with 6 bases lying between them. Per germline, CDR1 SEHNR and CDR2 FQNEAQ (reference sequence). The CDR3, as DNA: TGTGCCAGCAGCCTGACTTCCTACGAGCAGTACTTC. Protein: CASSLTSYEQYF.

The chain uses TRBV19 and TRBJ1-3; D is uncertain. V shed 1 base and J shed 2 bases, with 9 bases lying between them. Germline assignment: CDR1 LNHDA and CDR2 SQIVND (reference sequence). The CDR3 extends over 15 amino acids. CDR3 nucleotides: TGTGCCAGTAGTATAGGGTCGCAAGCTGGAAACACCATATATTTT. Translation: CASSIGSQAGNTIYF.

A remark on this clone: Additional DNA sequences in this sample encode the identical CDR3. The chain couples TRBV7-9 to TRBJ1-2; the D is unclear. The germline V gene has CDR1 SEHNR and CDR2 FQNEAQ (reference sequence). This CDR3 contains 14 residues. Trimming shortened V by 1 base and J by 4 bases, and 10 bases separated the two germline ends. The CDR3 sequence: CASSLDGQIYGYTF. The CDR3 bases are TGTGCCAGCAGCTTAGATGGCCAAATCTATGGCTACACCTTC.

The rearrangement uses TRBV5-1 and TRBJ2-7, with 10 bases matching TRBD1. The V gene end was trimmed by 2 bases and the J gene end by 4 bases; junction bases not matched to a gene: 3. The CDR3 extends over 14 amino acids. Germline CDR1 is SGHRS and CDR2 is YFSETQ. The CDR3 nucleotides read TGCGCCAGCAGCTTCGGGACAGGGGCATACGAGCAGTACTTC. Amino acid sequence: CASSFGTGAYEQYF.

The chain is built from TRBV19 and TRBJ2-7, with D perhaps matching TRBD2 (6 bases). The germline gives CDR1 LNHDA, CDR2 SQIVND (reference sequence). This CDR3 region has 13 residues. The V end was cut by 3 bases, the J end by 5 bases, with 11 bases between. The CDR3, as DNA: TGTGCCAGTAGTATGGACGGACTAAACGAGCAGTACTTC. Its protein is CASSMDGLNEQYF.

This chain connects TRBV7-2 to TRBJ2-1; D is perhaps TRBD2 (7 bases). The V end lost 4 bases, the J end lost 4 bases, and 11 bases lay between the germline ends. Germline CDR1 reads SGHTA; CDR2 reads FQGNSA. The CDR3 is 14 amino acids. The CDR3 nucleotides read TGTGCCAGCAGCTGGGGGGGGCCGTACAATGAGCAGTTCTTC. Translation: CASSWGGPYNEQFF.

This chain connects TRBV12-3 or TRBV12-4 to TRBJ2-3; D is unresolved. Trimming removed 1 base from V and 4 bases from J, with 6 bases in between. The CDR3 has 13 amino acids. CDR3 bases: TGTGCCAGCAGTTTAGTGAGGCCAGATACGCAGTATTTT. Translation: CASSLVRPDTQYF.

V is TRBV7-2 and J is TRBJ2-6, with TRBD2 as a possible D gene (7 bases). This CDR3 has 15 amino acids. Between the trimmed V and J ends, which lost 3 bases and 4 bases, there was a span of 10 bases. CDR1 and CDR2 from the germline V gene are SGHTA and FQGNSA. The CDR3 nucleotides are TGTGCCAGCAGCTTCGGGGGGCGGGGGGCCAACGTCCTGACTTTC. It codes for CASSFGGRGANVLTF. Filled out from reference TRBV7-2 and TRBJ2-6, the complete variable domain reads GAGVSQSPSNKVTEKGKDVELRCDPISGHTALYWYRQSLGQGLEFLIYFQGNSAPDKSGLPSDRFSAERTGGSVSTLTIQRTQQEDSAVYLCASSFGGRGANVLTFGAGSRLTVL.

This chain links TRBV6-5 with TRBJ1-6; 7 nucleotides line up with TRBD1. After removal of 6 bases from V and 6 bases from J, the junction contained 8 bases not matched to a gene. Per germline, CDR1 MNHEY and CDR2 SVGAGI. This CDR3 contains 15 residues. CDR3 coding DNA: TGTGCCAGCAGGAGCCAGGGGGTTCCTAATTCACCCCTCCACTTT. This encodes CASRSQGVPNSPLHF.